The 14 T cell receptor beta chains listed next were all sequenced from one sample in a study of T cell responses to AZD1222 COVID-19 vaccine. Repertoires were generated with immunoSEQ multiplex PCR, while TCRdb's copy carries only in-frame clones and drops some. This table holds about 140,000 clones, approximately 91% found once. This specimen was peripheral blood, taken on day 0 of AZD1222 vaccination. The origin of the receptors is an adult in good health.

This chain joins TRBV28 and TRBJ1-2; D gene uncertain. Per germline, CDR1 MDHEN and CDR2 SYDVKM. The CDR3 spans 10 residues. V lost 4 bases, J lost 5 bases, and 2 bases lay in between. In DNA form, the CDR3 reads TGTGCCAGCAGTTCTTATGGCTACACCTTC. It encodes CASSSYGYTF.

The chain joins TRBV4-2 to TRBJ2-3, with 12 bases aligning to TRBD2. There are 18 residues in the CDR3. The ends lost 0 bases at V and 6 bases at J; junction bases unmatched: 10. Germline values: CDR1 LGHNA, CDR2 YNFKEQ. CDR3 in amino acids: CASSQDRASGGAMDTQYF. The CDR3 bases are TGTGCCAGCAGCCAAGATCGGGCTAGCGGGGGGGCAATGGATACGCAGTATTTT.

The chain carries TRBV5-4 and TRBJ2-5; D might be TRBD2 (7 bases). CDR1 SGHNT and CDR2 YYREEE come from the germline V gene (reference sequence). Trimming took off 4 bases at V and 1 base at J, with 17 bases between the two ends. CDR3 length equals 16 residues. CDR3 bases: TGTGCCAGCAGCCCGGTTAGGGGGGGGGCCCAAGAGACCCAGTACTTC. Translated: CASSPVRGGAQETQYF.

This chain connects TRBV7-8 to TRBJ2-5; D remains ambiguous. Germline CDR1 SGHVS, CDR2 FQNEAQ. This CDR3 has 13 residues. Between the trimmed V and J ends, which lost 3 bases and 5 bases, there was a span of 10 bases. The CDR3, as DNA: TGTGCCAGCAGCTTGCCAAAATCGGAGACCCAGTACTTC. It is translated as CASSLPKSETQYF.

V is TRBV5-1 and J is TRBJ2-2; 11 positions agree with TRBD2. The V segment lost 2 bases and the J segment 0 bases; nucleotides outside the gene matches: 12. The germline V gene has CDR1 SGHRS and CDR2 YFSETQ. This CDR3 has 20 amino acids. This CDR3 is CASSFLAGGGTDANTGELFF. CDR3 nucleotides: TGCGCCAGCAGCTTCCTAGCGGGAGGCGGAACCGACGCGAACACCGGGGAGCTGTTTTTT.

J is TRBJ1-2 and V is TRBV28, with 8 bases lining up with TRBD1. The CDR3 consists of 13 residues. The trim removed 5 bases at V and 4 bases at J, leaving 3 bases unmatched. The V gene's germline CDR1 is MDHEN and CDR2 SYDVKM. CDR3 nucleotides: TGTGCCAGCAGTACGGACAGGGCCTATGGCTACACCTTC. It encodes CASSTDRAYGYTF.

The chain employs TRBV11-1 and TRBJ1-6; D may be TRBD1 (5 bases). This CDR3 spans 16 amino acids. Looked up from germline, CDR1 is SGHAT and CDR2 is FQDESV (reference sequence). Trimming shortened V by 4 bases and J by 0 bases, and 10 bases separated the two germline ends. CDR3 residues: CASSSDSISYNSPLHF. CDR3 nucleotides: TGTGCCAGCAGCTCCGACAGTATCTCCTATAATTCACCCCTCCACTTT.

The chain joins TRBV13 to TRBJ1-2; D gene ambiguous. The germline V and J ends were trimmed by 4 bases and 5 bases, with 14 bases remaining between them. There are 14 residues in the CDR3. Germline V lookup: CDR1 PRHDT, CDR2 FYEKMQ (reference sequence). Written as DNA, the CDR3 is TGTGCCAGCAGCTCTCGGGCTGAAACTTATGGCTACACCTTC. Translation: CASSSRAETYGYTF.

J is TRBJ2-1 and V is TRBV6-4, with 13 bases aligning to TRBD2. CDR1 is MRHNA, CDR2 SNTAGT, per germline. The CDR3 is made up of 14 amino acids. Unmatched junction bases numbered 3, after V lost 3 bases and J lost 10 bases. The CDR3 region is CASSELAGGSEQFF. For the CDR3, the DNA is TGTGCCAGCAGTGAACTAGCGGGGGGGAGCGAGCAGTTCTTC.

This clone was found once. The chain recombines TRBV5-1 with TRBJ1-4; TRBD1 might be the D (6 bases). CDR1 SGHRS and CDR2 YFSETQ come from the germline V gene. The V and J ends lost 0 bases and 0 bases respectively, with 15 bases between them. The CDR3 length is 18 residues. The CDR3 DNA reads TGCGCCAGCAGCTTGGATCTTCAGGGGCACTCAACTAATGAAAAACTGTTTTTT. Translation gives CASSLDLQGHSTNEKLFF.

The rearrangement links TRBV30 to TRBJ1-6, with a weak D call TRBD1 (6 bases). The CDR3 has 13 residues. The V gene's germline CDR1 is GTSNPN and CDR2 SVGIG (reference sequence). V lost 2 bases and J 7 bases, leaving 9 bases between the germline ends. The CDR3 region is CAWSNGGNSPLHF. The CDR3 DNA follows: TGTGCCTGGAGTAATGGGGGCAATTCACCCCTCCACTTT.

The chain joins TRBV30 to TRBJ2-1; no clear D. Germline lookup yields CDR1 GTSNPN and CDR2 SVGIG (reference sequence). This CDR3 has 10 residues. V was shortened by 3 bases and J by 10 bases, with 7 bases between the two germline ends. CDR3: CAWRGGEQFF. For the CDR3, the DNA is TGTGCCTGGAGAGGTGGGGAGCAGTTCTTC.

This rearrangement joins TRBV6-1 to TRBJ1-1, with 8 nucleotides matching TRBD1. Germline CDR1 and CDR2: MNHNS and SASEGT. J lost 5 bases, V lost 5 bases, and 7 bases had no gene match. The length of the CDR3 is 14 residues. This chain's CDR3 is CASSPSGGGTEAFF. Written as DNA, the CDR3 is TGTGCCAGCAGTCCATCAGGGGGCGGAACTGAAGCTTTCTTT.

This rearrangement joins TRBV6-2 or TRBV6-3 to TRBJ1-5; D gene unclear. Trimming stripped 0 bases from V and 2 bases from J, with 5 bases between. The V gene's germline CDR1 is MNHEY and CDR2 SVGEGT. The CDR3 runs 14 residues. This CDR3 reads CASSYSYGNQPQHF. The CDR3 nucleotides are TGTGCCAGCAGTTACTCGTATGGCAATCAGCCCCAGCATTTT.